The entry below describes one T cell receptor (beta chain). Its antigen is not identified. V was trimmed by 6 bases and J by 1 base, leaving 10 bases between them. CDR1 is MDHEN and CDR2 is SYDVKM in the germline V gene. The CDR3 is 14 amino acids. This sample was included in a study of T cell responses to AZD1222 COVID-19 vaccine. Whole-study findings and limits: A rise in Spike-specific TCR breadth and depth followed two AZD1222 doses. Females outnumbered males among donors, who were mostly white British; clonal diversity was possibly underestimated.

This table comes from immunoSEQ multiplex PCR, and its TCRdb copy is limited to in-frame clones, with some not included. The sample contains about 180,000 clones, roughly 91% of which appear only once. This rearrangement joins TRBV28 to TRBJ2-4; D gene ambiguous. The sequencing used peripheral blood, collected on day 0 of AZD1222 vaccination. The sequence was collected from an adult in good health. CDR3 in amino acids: CASRPGDAKNIQYF. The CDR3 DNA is TGTGCCAGCAGGCCGGGCGACGCCAAAAACATTCAGTACTTC. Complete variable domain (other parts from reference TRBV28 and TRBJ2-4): DVKVTQSSRYLVKRTGEKVFLECVQDMDHENMFWYRQDPGLGLRLIYFSYDVKMKEKGDIPEGYSVSREKKERFSLILESASTNQTSMYLCASRPGDAKNIQYFGAGTRLSVL.